This T cell receptor (beta chain) was profiled in a study of T cells after yellow fever vaccination. Study observations and caveats: Booster samples showed a return of most primary-vaccination clones (under 97% CD4, approximately 88% CD8). It was a small share of clonotypes that appeared in both CD4 and CD8 compartments.

Regarding this clonotype: Its antigen is unknown.

This CDR3 is 16 amino acids long. Germline CDR1 SGHTA, CDR2 FQGNSA. Trimming took 1 base from V and 9 from J, leaving 22 bases between them. Via MiXCR, TCRdb re-called the 5' RACE reads, giving one row per CDR3 protein. The sample has 610,000 or so distinct CDR3 sequences, roughly 12% seen once. The sequenced sample was PBMCs, obtained on the day of the yellow fever booster vaccination. The clonotype comes from a man aged 30-40 years who received the YFV17D yellow fever vaccine. V is TRBV7-2 and J is TRBJ2-7, with D possibly matching TRBD2 (6 bases). In DNA form, the CDR3 reads TGTGCCAGCAGCTTAGAGGCGCTAGCGCCCCTTGAAGGGCAGTACTTC. Translation gives CASSLEALAPLEGQYF.